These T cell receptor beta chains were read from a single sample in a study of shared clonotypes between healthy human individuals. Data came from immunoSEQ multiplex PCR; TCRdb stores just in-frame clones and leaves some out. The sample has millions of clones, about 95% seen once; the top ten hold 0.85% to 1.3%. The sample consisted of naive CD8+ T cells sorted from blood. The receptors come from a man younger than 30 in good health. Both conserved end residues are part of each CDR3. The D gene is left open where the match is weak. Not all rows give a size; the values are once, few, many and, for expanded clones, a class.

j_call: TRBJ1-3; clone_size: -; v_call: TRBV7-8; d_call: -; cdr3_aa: CASSLESGTSSGNTIYF; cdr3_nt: TGTGCCAGCAGCTTAGAATCGGGCACCTCCTCTGGAAACACCATATATTTT
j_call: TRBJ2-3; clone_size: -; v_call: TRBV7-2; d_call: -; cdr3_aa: CASSLFPSTDTQYF; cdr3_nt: TGTGCCAGCAGCTTATTCCCCTCCACAGATACGCAGTATTTT
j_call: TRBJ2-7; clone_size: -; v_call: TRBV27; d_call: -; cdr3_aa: CASTYVYGVEQYF; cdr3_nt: TGTGCCAGCACCTACGTTTATGGGGTCGAGCAGTACTTC
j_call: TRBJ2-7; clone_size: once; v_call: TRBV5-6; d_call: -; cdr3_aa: CASSFGTDEQYF; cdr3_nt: TGTGCCAGCAGCTTCGGCACCGACGAGCAGTACTTC
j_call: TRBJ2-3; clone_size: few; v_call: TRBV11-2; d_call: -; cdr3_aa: CASSQSTDTQYF; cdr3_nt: TGTGCCAGCAGCCAGAGTACAGATACGCAGTATTTT
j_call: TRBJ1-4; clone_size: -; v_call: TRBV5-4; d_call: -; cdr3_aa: CASSRAVGGEEKLFF; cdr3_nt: TGTGCCAGCAGCCGAGCGGTGGGGGGGGAGGAAAAACTGTTTTTT
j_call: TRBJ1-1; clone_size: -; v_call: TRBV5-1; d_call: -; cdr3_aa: CASRLGETEAFF; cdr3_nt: TGCGCCAGCAGATTGGGGGAGACTGAAGCTTTCTTT
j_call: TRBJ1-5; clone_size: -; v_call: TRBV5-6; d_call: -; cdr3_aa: CASSLMVTNQPQHF; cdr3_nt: TGTGCCAGCAGCTTAATGGTTACCAATCAGCCCCAGCATTTT
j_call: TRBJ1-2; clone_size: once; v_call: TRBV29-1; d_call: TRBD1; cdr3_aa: CSVGSRDRPFGDYGYTF; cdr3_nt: TGCAGCGTGGGGAGCCGGGACAGACCTTTTGGAGACTATGGCTACACCTTC
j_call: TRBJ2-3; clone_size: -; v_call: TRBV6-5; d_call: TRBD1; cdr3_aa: CASSYYPSTGGDTQYF; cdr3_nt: TGTGCCAGCAGTTACTATCCCTCGACAGGGGGGGATACGCAGTATTTT
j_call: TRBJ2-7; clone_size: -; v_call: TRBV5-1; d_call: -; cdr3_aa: CASSFRTDFYEQYF; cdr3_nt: TGCGCCAGCAGCTTCAGGACTGATTTTTACGAGCAGTACTTC
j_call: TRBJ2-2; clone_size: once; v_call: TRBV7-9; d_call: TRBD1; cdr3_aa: CASSLVGTGATGELFF; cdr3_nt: TGTGCCAGCAGCTTAGTCGGGACAGGGGCCACCGGGGAGCTGTTTTTT
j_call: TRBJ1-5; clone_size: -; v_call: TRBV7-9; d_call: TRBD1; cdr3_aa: CASSLGGRGPGGNQPQHF; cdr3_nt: TGTGCCAGCAGCTTGGGCGGCAGGGGGCCCGGAGGAAATCAGCCCCAGCATTTT
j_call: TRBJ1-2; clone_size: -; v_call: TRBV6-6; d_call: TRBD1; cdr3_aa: CASTHRDRGGYGYTF; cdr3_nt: TGTGCCAGCACCCACCGGGACAGGGGGGGCTATGGCTACACCTTC
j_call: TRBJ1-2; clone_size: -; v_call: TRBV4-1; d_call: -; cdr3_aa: CASSQVEGVHGYTF; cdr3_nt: TGCGCCAGCAGCCAAGTTGAAGGGGTTCATGGCTACACCTTC
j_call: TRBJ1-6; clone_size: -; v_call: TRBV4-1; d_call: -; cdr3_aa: CASSPGHSSSYNSPLHF; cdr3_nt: TGCGCCAGCAGCCCCGGACACTCGAGCTCCTATAATTCACCCCTCCACTTT
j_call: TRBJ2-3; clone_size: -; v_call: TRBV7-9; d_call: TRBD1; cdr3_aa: CASSPRGLSDTQYF; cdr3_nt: TGTGCCAGCAGCCCCAGGGGGCTATCAGATACGCAGTATTTT
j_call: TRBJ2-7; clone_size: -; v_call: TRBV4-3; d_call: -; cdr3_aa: CASSQVEGVEQYF; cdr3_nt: TGCGCCAGCAGCCAAGTTGAAGGGGTCGAGCAGTACTTC
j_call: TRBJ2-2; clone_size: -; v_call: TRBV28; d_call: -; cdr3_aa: CASTEGPEWTGGLELFF; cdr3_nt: TGTGCCAGCACCGAGGGTCCGGAATGGACAGGAGGGCTAGAGCTGTTTTTT
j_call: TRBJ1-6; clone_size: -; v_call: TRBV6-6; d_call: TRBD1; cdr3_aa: CASKLTGDNSPLHF; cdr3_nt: TGTGCCAGCAAGCTCACAGGGGACAATTCACCCCTCCACTTT
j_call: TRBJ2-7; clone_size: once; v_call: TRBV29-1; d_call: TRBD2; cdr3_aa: CSVVSGSPEQYF; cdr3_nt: TGCAGCGTTGTAAGCGGGAGCCCCGAGCAGTACTTC
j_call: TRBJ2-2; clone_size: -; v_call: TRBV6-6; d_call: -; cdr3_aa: CASSQGLGELFF; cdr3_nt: TGTGCCAGCAGCCAAGGCTTAGGGGAGCTGTTTTTT
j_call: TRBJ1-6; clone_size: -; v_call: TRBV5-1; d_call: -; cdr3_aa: CASSLDGDLSPLHF; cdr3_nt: TGCGCCAGCAGCTTGGACGGGGATTTATCACCCCTCCACTTT
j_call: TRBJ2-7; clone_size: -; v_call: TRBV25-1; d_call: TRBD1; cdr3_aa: CASSESGTGVYEQYF; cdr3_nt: TGTGCCAGCAGTGAGTCCGGGACAGGGGTTTACGAGCAGTACTTC
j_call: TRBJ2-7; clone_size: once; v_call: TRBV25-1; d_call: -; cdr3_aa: CASTEGASFYEQYF; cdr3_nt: TGTGCCAGCACCGAAGGCGCTAGCTTCTACGAGCAGTACTTC
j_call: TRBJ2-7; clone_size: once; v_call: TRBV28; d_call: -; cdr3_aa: CASRATRVRAYEQYF; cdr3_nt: TGTGCCAGCAGGGCCACAAGGGTGAGGGCCTACGAGCAGTACTTC
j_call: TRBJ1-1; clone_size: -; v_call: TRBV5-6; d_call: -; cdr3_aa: CASSPPGSNTEAFF; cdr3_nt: TGTGCCAGCAGCCCTCCGGGCTCGAACACTGAAGCTTTCTTT
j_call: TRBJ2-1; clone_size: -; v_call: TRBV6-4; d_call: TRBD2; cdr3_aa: CASSELAGGSNEQFF; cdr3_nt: TGTGCCAGCAGTGAACTAGCGGGGGGGAGCAATGAGCAGTTCTTC